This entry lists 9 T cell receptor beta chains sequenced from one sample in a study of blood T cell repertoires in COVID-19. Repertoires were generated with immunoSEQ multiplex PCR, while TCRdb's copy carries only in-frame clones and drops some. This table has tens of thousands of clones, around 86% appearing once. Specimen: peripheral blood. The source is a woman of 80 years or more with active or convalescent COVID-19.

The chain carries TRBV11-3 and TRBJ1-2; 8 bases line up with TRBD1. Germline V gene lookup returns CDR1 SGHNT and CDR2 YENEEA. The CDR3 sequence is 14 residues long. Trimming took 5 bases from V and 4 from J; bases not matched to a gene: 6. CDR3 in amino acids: CASSLTGGGYGYTF. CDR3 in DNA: TGTGCCAGCAGCCTCACAGGGGGAGGCTATGGCTACACCTTC.

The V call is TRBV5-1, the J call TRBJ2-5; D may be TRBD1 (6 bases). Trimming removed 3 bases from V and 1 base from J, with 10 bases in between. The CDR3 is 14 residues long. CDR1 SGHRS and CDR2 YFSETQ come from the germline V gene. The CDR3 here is CASSSAGVQETQYF. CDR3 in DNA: TGCGCCAGCAGCTCTGCAGGGGTCCAAGAGACCCAGTACTTC.

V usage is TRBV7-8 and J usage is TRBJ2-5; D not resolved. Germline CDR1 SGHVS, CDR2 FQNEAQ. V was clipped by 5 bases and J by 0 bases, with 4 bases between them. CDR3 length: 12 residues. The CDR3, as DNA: TGTGCCAGCAGCCTAAACCAAGAGACCCAGTACTTC. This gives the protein CASSLNQETQYF.

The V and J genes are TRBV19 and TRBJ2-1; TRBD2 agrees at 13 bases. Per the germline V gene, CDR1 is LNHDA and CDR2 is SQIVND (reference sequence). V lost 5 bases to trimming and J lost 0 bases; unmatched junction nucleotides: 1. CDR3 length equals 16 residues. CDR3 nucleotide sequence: TGTGCCAGTAGTCGGACTAGCGGGAGCTCCTACAATGAGCAGTTCTTC. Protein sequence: CASSRTSGSSYNEQFF.

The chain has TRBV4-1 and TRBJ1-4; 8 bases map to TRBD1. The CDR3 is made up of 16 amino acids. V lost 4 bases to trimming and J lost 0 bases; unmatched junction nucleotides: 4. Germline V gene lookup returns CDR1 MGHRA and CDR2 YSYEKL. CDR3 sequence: CASSLLGQATNEKLFF. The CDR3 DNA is TGCGCCAGCAGCCTGCTGGGACAGGCAACTAATGAAAAACTGTTTTTT.

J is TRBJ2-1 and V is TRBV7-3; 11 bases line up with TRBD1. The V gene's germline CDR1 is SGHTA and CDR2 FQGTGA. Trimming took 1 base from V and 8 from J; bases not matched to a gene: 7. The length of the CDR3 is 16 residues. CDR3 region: CASSLISGQGAHEQFF. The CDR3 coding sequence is TGTGCCAGCAGCTTAATTTCCGGACAGGGGGCACATGAGCAGTTCTTC.

The DNA for the CDR3 is TGCGCCAGCAGCTCCCCGGACAGGGGGCATTGGGGCTACACCTTC. Amino acid sequence: CASSSPDRGHWGYTF. The V call is TRBV5-1, the J call TRBJ1-2; TRBD1 matches at 11 bases. The V and J ends lost 3 bases and 8 bases, in that order; junction bases with no gene match: 9. The germline V gene has CDR1 SGHRS and CDR2 YFSETQ. The CDR3 has 15 residues. Looking up the rest from reference TRBV5-1 and TRBJ1-2 gives the full variable domain: KAGVTQTPRYLIKTRGQQVTLSCSPISGHRSVSWYQQTPGQGLQFLFEYFSETQRNKGNFPGRFSGRQFSNSRSEMNVSTLELGDSALYLCASSSPDRGHWGYTFGSGTRLTVV.

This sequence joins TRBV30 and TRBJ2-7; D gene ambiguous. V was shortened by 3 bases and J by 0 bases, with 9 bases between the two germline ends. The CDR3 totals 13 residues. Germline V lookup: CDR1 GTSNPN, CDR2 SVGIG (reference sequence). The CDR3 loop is CAWRLTHSYEQYF. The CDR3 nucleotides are TGTGCCTGGAGACTAACCCACTCCTACGAGCAGTACTTC.

This chain's CDR3 is CASSSPGYGYTF. The CDR3 DNA reads as TGTGCCAGCAGCTCCCCGGGGTATGGCTACACCTTC. The chain is built from TRBV5-8 and TRBJ1-2; D unclear. This CDR3 is 12 amino acids long. V gave up 3 bases and J gave up 5 bases, with 8 bases separating them. The germline CDR1 and CDR2 sequences are SGHTS and YDEGEE. The complete variable domain, with remaining parts taken from reference TRBV5-8 and TRBJ1-2, reads EAGVTQSPTHLIKTRGQQATLRCSPISGHTSVYWYQQALGLGLQFLLWYDEGEERNRGNFPPRFSGRQFPNYSSELNVNALELEDSALYLCASSSPGYGYTFGSGTRLTVV.